These 5 T cell receptor beta chains came from one sample sequenced in a study of cytomegalovirus exposure and HLA in healthy donors. Amplification used 60 Vbeta primers and 13 Jbeta primers. Clones were read by immunoSEQ multiplex PCR, and TCRdb kept only the in-frame ones, dropping some. The sample has around 200,000 clones; more than 75% are singletons. The sequenced sample was PBMCs. These receptors originate from a woman between 18 and 29 years old in good health and CMV-seronegative.

The chain couples TRBV5-4 to TRBJ2-5, with D perhaps matching TRBD2 (6 bases). The CDR3 is 15 amino acids. V lost 4 bases, J lost 5 bases, and 18 bases lay in between. Looked up from germline, CDR1 is SGHNT and CDR2 is YYREEE (reference sequence). This chain's CDR3 is CASSPPDSGGETQYF. As DNA, the CDR3 is TGTGCCAGCAGCCCGCCGGACTCTGGAGGGGAGACCCAGTACTTC.

DNA for the CDR3: TGTGCCAGCAGCGCTAATCAGGGTACGGATACAGATACGCAGTATTTT. Translating it yields CASSANQGTDTDTQYF. This chain uses TRBV7-8 with TRBJ2-3; a weak D match, TRBD1 (5 bases). Looked up from germline, CDR1 is SGHVS and CDR2 is FQNEAQ. V lost 5 bases, J lost 3 bases, and 18 bases lay in between. The CDR3 has 16 residues.

The V and J genes are TRBV7-9 and TRBJ1-2, with D maybe TRBD1 (6 bases). The CDR3 has 15 residues. V was pared by 4 bases and J by 3 bases, with 15 bases between. CDR1 and CDR2 (germline): SEHNR, FQNEAQ (reference sequence). The CDR3 protein is CASSSGTTLDYGYTF. As DNA, the CDR3 is TGTGCCAGCAGCTCAGGGACAACCTTGGACTATGGCTACACCTTC.

The gene calls are TRBV7-9 and TRBJ1-2, with D unresolved. This CDR3 is 14 amino acids long. Germline V gene data show CDR1 as SEHNR and CDR2 as FQNEAQ (reference sequence). V was pared by 1 base and J by 6 bases, with 12 bases between. CDR3: CASSLEEQRDGYTF. For the CDR3, the DNA is TGTGCCAGCAGCTTAGAGGAACAGAGAGATGGCTACACCTTC. The full variable domain, completed using reference TRBV7-9 and TRBJ1-2, is DTGVSQNPRHKITKRGQNVTFRCDPISEHNRLYWYRQTLGQGPEFLTYFQNEAQLEKSRLLSDRFSAERPKGSFSTLEIQRTEQGDSAMYLCASSLEEQRDGYTFGSGTRLTVV.

With respect to this clone: This same CDR3 is encoded by further DNA sequences in the sample. This chain joins TRBV28 and TRBJ2-2; 7 nucleotides agree with TRBD2. This CDR3 is 15 amino acids long. The ends lost 2 bases at V and 4 bases at J; junction bases unmatched: 4. The germline V gene has CDR1 MDHEN and CDR2 SYDVKM. CDR3 sequence: CASSLAGEGTGELFF. The CDR3 region has the DNA TGTGCCAGCAGTTTAGCGGGAGAGGGCACCGGGGAGCTGTTTTTT.